The clone carrying this TCR beta chain appeared many times. This record comes from a study of neurological immune-mediated disorders. Each TCR transcript was tagged with a 10-nucleotide random UMI during 5'RACE. TCRdb itself ran the 5' RACE reads through MiXCR, one entry per CDR3 protein. The sample holds around 30,000 distinct CDR3 sequences, approximately 4.3% seen once. The TCR was taken from a man younger than 35 in good health. Sample: PBMCs.

CDR3 region: CASSLARGGNEKLFF. In DNA form, the CDR3 reads TGTGCCAGCAGCTTAGCGAGGGGGGGCAATGAAAAACTGTTTTTT. The rearrangement uses TRBV7-6 and TRBJ1-4, with a weak D call TRBD1 (6 bases). Germline V CDR1 and CDR2: SGHVS, FNYEAQ. Trimming shortened V by 0 bases and J by 5 bases, and 10 bases separated the two germline ends. The CDR3 contains 15 residues.